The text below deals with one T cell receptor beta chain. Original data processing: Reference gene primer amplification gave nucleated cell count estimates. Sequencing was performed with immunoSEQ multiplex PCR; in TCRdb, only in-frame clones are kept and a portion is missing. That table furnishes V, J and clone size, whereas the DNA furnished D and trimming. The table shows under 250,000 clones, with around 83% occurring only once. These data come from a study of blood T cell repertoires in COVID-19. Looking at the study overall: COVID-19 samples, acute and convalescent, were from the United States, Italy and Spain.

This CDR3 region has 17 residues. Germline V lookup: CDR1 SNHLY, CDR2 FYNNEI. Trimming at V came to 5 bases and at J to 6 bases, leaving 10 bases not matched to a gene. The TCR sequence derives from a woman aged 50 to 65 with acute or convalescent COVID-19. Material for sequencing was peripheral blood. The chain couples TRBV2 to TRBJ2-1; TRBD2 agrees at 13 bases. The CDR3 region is CASSPRSGLAGSNEQFF. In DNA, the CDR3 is TGTGCCAGCAGTCCCCGGTCGGGACTAGCGGGAAGCAATGAGCAGTTCTTC.